These 5 T cell receptor beta chains originate from one sample sequenced in a study of T cells in Graves' hyperthyroidism and ophthalmopathy. Using RNA transcripts as the source, TCR beta CDR3 regions were amplified. The HTBI set primed first-round TCR CDR3 RT-PCR. From the multiplex PCR reads, TCRdb called clonotypes with MiXCR, one entry per CDR3 protein. The table has around 600,000 distinct CDR3 sequences, 15% to 17% seen once; the top ten hold 7.3%. The sample taken for sequencing was blood. The source is a woman in her thirties with Graves' hyperthyroidism.

This clonotype has a count of ten or more. This rearrangement joins TRBV30 to TRBJ2-1; 9 nucleotides align to TRBD1. Per the germline V gene, CDR1 is GTSNPN and CDR2 is SVGIG (reference sequence). This CDR3 region has 14 residues. Trimming at V came to 2 bases and at J to 3 bases, leaving 2 bases not matched to a gene. CDR3 DNA: TGTGCCTGGAGTCCGGGACAGGGCTACAATGAGCAGTTCTTC. It yields the protein CAWSPGQGYNEQFF.

The chain couples TRBV7-9 to TRBJ1-1; D uncertain. The CDR3 covers 15 residues. V lost 5 bases to trimming and J lost 4 bases, with 17 bases between them. Germline V gene sequence: CDR1 SEHNR, CDR2 FQNEAQ (reference sequence). The CDR3 bases are TGTGCCAGCAGCCTGCGAGGATCTGGGTTCACTGAAGCTTTCTTT. Its translation: CASSLRGSGFTEAFF.

This clonotype has a count of ten or more. The chain links TRBV28 to TRBJ1-4; the D gene is possibly TRBD1 (5 bases). The V gene's germline CDR1 is MDHEN and CDR2 SYDVKM. The CDR3 length is 13 residues. Trimming took 8 bases from V and 5 from J, leaving 12 bases between them. In DNA, the CDR3 is TGTGCCAGCCAAGGGACTGCAAATGAAAAACTGTTTTTT. Translating it yields CASQGTANEKLFF. Using reference TRBV28 and TRBJ1-4 for the parts outside the CDR3, the full variable domain is DVKVTQSSRYLVKRTGEKVFLECVQDMDHENMFWYRQDPGLGLRLIYFSYDVKMKEKGDIPEGYSVSREKKERFSLILESASTNQTSMYLCASQGTANEKLFFGSGTQLSVL.

This clonotype was observed at least ten times. The CDR3 loop is CSASASGVYNEQFF. In nucleotides, the CDR3 is TGCAGTGCTAGCGCTAGCGGGGTCTACAATGAGCAGTTCTTC. The chain couples TRBV20-1 to TRBJ2-1; 9 bases map to TRBD2. V lost 3 bases, J lost 3 bases, and 3 bases stayed unmatched. The CDR3 consists of 14 residues. The germline CDR1 and CDR2 sequences are DFQATT and SNEGSKA (reference sequence).

The chain has TRBV25-1 and TRBJ1-1; possibly TRBD1 for D (5 bases). The CDR3 has 15 amino acids. Looked up from germline, CDR1 is MGHDK and CDR2 is SYGVNS. V lost 3 bases, J lost 5 bases, and 16 bases lay in between. The CDR3 region is CASSDTFGGETEAFF. The CDR3 DNA is TGTGCCAGCAGTGATACCTTCGGGGGTGAGACTGAAGCTTTCTTT.